Included here is one T cell receptor (beta chain) sequence, with context. These data originate in a study of neoadjuvant anti-PD-1 for oral cavity cancer. Study-wide context: Patients without progression got a fourth dose around day 43.

CDR3 length: 14 residues. V was clipped by 0 bases and J by 7 bases, with 13 bases between them. Germline V lookup: CDR1 SGHRS, CDR2 YFSETQ. Libraries were prepared by immunoSEQ multiplex PCR; TCRdb keeps only in-frame clonotypes and omits some of them. The sample carries 55,000 to 80,000 clones, 65% to 85% recorded once. This receptor was obtained from a person aged 40 to 85 with oral cavity squamous cell carcinoma. The chain carries TRBV5-1 and TRBJ1-2, with a tentative D call TRBD1 (6 bases). The material sequenced was PBMCs, taken before nivolumab (anti-PD-1) treatment. The CDR3 here is CASSLAEGGSGYTF. CDR3 bases: TGCGCCAGCAGCTTGGCGGAGGGGGGGTCTGGCTACACCTTC.